Detailed here is one T cell receptor beta chain. Time point defined: pretreatment peripheral blood. Each PCR had synthetic TCR analog templates added to it as a spike-in. This table comes from immunoSEQ multiplex PCR, and its TCRdb copy is limited to in-frame clones, with some not included. The table shows approximately 90,000 clones, with around 85% occurring only once. These data are taken from a study of PD-L1 blockade in urothelial cancer. Study in general: Prior regimens of chemotherapy numbered 0 to 3 per patient.

Germline V gene data show CDR1 as SEHNR and CDR2 as FQNEAQ (reference sequence). This CDR3 is 10 amino acids long. V lost 8 bases and J 6 bases, leaving 5 bases between the germline ends. This TCR came from a man in his fifties or sixties with urothelial cancer. Specimen: PBMCs, collected around atezolizumab (anti-PD-L1) treatment. The chain uses TRBV7-9 and TRBJ2-1; D ambiguous. The CDR3 bases are TGTGCCAGCGGGCCCAATGAGCAGTTCTTC. Amino acids: CASGPNEQFF.